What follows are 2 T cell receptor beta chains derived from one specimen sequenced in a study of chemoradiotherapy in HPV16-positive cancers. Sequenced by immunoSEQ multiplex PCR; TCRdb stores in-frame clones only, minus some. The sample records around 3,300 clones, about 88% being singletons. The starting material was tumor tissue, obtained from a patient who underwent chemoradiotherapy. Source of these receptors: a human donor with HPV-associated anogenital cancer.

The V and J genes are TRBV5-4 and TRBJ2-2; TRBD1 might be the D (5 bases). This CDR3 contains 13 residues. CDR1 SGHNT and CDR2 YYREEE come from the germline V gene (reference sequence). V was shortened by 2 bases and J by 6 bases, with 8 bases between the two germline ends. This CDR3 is CASSFQGAGELFF. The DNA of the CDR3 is TGTGCCAGCAGCTTCCAGGGTGCCGGGGAGCTGTTTTTT.

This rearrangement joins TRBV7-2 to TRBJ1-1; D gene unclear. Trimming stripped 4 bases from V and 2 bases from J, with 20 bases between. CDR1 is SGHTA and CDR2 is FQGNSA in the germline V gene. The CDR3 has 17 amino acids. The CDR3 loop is CASSSSRFGVRNTEAFF. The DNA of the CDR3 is TGTGCCAGCAGCTCCTCGCGATTCGGGGTCAGAAACACTGAAGCTTTCTTT.